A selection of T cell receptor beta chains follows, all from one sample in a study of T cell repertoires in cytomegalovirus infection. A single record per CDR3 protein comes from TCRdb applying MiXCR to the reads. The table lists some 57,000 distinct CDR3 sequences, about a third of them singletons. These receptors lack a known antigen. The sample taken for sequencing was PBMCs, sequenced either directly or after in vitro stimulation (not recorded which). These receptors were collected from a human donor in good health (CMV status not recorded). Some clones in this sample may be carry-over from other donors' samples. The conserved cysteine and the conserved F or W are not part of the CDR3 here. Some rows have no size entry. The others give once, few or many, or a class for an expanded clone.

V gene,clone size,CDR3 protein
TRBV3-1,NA,ASSHLRGTSGVASTDTQY
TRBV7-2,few,ASSLAGGESPLH
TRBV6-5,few,ASSYAPGQNTGELF
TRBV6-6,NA,ASAEGGTEAF
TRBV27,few,ASSIPQGARGETQY
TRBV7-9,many,ASSSTSEGRNEQF
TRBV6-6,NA,ASSWRGGRTYEQY
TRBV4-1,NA,SSSQDNALLPQH
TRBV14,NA,ASSQVWAPNTEAF
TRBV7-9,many,ASSLDRGYGYT
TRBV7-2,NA,ASSPGRRPGELF
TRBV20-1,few,SAKTLNQPQH
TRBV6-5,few,ASSRNTGDGYT
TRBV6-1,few,ASSADRASYGYT
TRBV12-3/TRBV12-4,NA,ASSLSGGLKTQY
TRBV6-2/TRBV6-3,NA,ASSYRGSSYNEQF
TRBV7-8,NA,ASSPRGGLSNQPQH
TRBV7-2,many,ASRQTPGDTQY
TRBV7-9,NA,ASSSRNQPQH
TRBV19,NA,ASNVRQGDEKLF
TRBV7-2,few,ASSLANGVGTDTQY
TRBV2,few,ASWGQGKPTDTQY
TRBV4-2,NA,ASSQEWDQPQH
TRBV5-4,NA,ASSLGGQDRYGYT
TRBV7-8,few,ASSLQGSDSPLH
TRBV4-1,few,ASSQEVNYGYT
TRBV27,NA,ASSERDHQETQY
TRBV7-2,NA,ASSSPVFRDQY
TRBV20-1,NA,SARDPGGNRHEQY
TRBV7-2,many,ASSFSVQGGTEAF
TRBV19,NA,ASSILRSSGRLLKVNNEQF
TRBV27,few,ASSPYRAYEQY
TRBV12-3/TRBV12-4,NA,ASSLQTGGMYEQF
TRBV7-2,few,ASSLGTVSGEKLF
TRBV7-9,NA,ASSVRDDSLPGELF
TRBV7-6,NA,VSSLVSGANREQY
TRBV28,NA,ASSPPWGPGGANVLT
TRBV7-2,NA,ASSLRMAGELF
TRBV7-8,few,ASSFHYEQY
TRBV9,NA,ASAYGETQY
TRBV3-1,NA,ASSPQWVQETQY
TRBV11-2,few,ASSSIYEQY
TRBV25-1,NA,ASSALVNYGYT
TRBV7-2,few,ATTRASDYNEQF
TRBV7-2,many,ASSLGAHQETQY
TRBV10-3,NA,ATQATTDTQY
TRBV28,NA,ASSFTPIQGLAGELF
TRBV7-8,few,ATGFPTDTQY
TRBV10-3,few,AIGDGEEQY
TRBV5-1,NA,ASSLYRGSYNEQF
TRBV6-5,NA,ASSYPRGGVDTQY
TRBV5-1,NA,ASSPDSRTEAF
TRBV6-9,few,ASSYRGEIPHQPQH
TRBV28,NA,ASSSGQTSYEQY